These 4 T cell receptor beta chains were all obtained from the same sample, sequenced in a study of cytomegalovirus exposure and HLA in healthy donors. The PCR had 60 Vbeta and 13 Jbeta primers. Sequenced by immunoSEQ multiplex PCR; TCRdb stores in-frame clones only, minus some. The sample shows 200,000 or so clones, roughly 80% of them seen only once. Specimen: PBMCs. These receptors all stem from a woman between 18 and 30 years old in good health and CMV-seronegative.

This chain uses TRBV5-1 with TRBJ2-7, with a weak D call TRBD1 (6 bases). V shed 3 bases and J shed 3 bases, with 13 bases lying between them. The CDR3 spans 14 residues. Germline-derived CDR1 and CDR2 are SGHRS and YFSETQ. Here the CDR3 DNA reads TGCGCCAGCAGCTCCACGACAGGTCTCTACGAGCAGTACTTC. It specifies CASSSTTGLYEQYF.

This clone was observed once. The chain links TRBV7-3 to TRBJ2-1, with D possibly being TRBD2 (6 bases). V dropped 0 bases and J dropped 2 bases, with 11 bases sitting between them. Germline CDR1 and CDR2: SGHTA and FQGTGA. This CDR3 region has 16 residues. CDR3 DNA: TGTGCCAGCAGCTTAACGAGGGCGGGAACCTACAATGAGCAGTTCTTC. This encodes CASSLTRAGTYNEQFF.

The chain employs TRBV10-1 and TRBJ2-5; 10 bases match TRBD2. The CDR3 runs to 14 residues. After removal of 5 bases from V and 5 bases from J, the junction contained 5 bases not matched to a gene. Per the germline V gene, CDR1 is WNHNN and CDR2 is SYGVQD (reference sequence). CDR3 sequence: CASSSSGGTETQYF. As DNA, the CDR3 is TGCGCCAGCAGTTCTAGCGGGGGCACGGAGACCCAGTACTTC.

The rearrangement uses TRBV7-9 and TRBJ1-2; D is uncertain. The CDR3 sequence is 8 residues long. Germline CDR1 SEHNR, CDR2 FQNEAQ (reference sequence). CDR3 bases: TGTGGTCTCTATGGCTACACCTTC. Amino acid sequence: CGLYGYTF. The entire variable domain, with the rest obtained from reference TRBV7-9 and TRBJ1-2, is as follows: DTGVSQNPRHKITKRGQNVTFRCDPISEHNRLYWYRQTLGQGPEFLTYFQNEAQLEKSRLLSDRFSAERPKGSFSTLEIQRTEQGDSAMYLCGLYGYTFGSGTRLTVV.